This passage covers 9 T cell receptor beta chains from one sample sequenced in a study of OX40 agonist ivuxolimab in advanced cancers. Data came from immunoSEQ multiplex PCR; TCRdb stores just in-frame clones and leaves some out. The repertoire holds approximately 120,000 clones, 80% to 95% seen once, with 0.7% to 0.9% in the top ten. This sample comprised CD4+ or CD8+ T cells sorted from blood, obtained in a trial of the OX40 agonist ivuxolimab. The receptors originated from an adult with an advanced solid tumor such as melanoma, head and neck, liver or kidney cancer.

V gene TRBV18 combines with J gene TRBJ2-5, with D possibly called TRBD1 or TRBD2 (5 bases each). The DNA end lines up better with TRBJ2-7; the J call may be wrong. Germline V gene lookup returns CDR1 KGHSH and CDR2 LQKENI. The CDR3 totals 15 residues. CDR3 nucleotides: TGTGCCAGCTCACAGATGACAGTAGCGTCCTACGAGCAGTACTTC. It yields the protein CASSQMTVASYEQYF.

CDR3 residues: CASSFSGQISYNEQFF. The CDR3 DNA reads TGTGCCAGCAGCTTTTCGGGACAGATTTCCTACAATGAGCAGTTCTTC. J is TRBJ2-1 and V is TRBV7-9; TRBD1 matches at 7 bases. V shed 3 bases and J 1 base; nucleotides not matched to a gene: 6. The CDR3 length is 16 residues. The germline V gene has CDR1 SEHNR and CDR2 FQNEAQ (reference sequence). Using reference TRBV7-9 and TRBJ2-1 for the parts outside the CDR3, the full variable domain is DTGVSQNPRHKITKRGQNVTFRCDPISEHNRLYWYRQTLGQGPEFLTYFQNEAQLEKSRLLSDRFSAERPKGSFSTLEIQRTEQGDSAMYLCASSFSGQISYNEQFFGPGTRLTVL.

The chain is built from TRBV30 and TRBJ2-1; TRBD2 agrees at 8 bases. The V segment lost 5 bases and the J segment 8 bases; nucleotides outside the gene matches: 11. The V gene's germline CDR1 is GTSNPN and CDR2 SVGIG (reference sequence). The CDR3 extends over 14 amino acids. CDR3 DNA sequence: TGTGCCTGGTCGGGGTCGGGAGGGCCCGATGAGCAGTTCTTC. Its protein is CAWSGSGGPDEQFF. Full variable domain (outside the CDR3, taken from reference TRBV30 and TRBJ2-1): SQTIHQWPATLVQPVGSPLSLECTVEGTSNPNLYWYRQAAGRGLQLLFYSVGIGQISSEVPQNLSASRPQDRQFILSSKKLLLSDSGFYLCAWSGSGGPDEQFFGPGTRLTVL.

This chain joins TRBV18 and TRBJ2-5; possibly TRBD2 for D (5 bases). The V end was cut by 0 bases, the J end by 1 base, with 12 bases between. In germline, CDR1 is KGHSH, CDR2 LQKENI. The CDR3 consists of 16 residues. The CDR3: CASSPPGTRGQETQYF. The CDR3 coding sequence is TGTGCCAGCTCACCACCCGGTACCCGGGGCCAAGAGACCCAGTACTTC.

The rearrangement uses TRBV7-2 and TRBJ1-2; TRBD1 aligns across 12 bases. Germline V CDR1 and CDR2: SGHTA, FQGNSA. The CDR3 length is 16 residues. Losses at the gene ends were 5 bases for V and 8 bases for J; bases not matched to a gene: 12. In nucleotides, the CDR3 is TGTGCCAGCAGCGGCGGCGGGACAGGGGGCTGGGGAGGCTACACCTTC. Amino acids: CASSGGGTGGWGGYTF.

The J gene is TRBJ2-5, the V gene TRBV28, with TRBD2 matching over 10 bases. The V and J ends lost 6 bases and 3 bases, in that order; junction bases with no gene match: 7. Germline V lookup: CDR1 MDHEN, CDR2 SYDVKM. The CDR3 contains 15 residues. CDR3 sequence (DNA): TGTGCCAGCAGCATCCGGACTAGCGGTAAAGAGACCCAGTACTTC. Protein product: CASSIRTSGKETQYF.

The genes are TRBV11-3 and TRBJ2-1; D gene unclear. This CDR3 region has 12 residues. Germline CDR1 and CDR2: SGHNT and YENEEA. Trimming removed 6 bases from V and 4 bases from J, with 7 bases in between. The CDR3, as DNA: TGTGCCAGCAGTGCAGGTTACAATGAGCAGTTCTTC. This sequence encodes CASSAGYNEQFF. The entire variable domain, with the rest obtained from reference TRBV11-3 and TRBJ2-1, is as follows: EAGVVQSPRYKIIEKKQPVAFWCNPISGHNTLYWYLQNLGQGPELLIRYENEEAVDDSQLPKDRFSAERLKGVDSTLKIQPAELGDSAVYLCASSAGYNEQFFGPGTRLTVL.

The V and J genes are TRBV7-3 and TRBJ2-3; no firm D call. Germline loops: CDR1 SGHTA, CDR2 FQGTGA. V shed 2 bases and J shed 2 bases, with 5 bases lying between them. The CDR3 runs 13 residues. CDR3 sequence: CASSLALTDTQYF. The CDR3 DNA is TGTGCCAGCAGCTTAGCGCTCACAGATACGCAGTATTTT.

The chain couples TRBV6-6 to TRBJ1-4; D is perhaps TRBD1 (6 bases). This CDR3 contains 14 residues. Germline loops: CDR1 MNHNY, CDR2 SVGAGI (reference sequence). Between the trimmed V and J ends, which lost 4 bases and 6 bases, there was a span of 12 bases. The CDR3 loop reads CASSFEGGHEKLFF. CDR3 in DNA: TGTGCCAGCAGTTTTGAGGGGGGTCATGAAAAACTGTTTTTT.